Included here is one T cell receptor beta chain sequence, with context. The assay was immunoSEQ multiplex PCR, and TCRdb's table has in-frame clones only and misses some. The table shows some 69,000 clones, with 80% to 90% occurring only once. This sample is part of a study of technical replicates of blood from a few donors. Per germline, CDR1 KGHSH and CDR2 LQKENI. Trimming took off 2 bases at V and 6 bases at J, with 7 bases between the two ends. The CDR3 loop spans 12 amino acids. Sample: PBMCs. The V call is TRBV18, the J call TRBJ1-1; D perhaps matches TRBD1 (6 bases). This TCR came from a human donor in good health. Some clones in this sample may be carry-over from other donors' samples. The CDR3, as DNA: TGTGCCAGCTCACCAGGGGGCTCTGAAGCTTTCTTT. This codes for CASSPGGSEAFF. The full variable domain, rest sourced from reference TRBV18 and TRBJ1-1, is NAGVMQNPRHLVRRRGQEARLRCSPMKGHSHVYWYRQLPEEGLKFMVYLQKENIIDESGMPKERFSAEFPKEGPSILRIQQVVRGDSAAYFCASSPGGSEAFFGQGTRLTVV.